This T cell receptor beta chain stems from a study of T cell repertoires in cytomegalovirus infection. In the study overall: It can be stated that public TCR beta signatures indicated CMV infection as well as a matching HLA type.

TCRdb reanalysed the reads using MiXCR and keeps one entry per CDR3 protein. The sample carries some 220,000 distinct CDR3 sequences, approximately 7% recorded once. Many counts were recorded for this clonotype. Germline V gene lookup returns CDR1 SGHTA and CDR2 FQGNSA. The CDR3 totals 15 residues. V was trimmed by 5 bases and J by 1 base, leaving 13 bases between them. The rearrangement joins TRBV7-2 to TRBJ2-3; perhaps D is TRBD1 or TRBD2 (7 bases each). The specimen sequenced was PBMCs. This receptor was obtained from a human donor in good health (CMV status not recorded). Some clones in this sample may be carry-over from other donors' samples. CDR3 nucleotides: TGTGCCAGCAGCCCGCAGGGGGGGGGCACAGATACGCAGTATTTT. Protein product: CASSPQGGGTDTQYF.